This T cell receptor (beta chain) was identified in a study of OX40 agonist ivuxolimab in advanced cancers. Study-level findings and limits: There were, on average, more expanded clones in CD8+ T cells than in CD4+.

Comments on this clone: Its antigen remains unidentified.

The CDR3 spans 15 residues. V was trimmed by 4 bases and J by 3 bases, leaving 15 bases between them. Germline CDR1 and CDR2: SGHDT and YYEEEE. Assay: immunoSEQ multiplex PCR; the TCRdb copy retains only in-frame clones and omits some. This sample carries approximately 70,000 clones, over 70% of them seen once, and the ten largest clones take 5.5% to 6%. This receptor was identified in an adult with an advanced solid tumor such as melanoma, head and neck, liver or kidney cancer. The sample was CD4+ or CD8+ T cells sorted from blood, taken in a trial of the OX40 agonist ivuxolimab. V gene TRBV5-6 combines with J gene TRBJ2-3; D possibly corresponds to TRBD2 (6 bases). The CDR3 sequence is CASSPTGGWTDTQYF. The CDR3 DNA is TGTGCCAGCAGCCCGACCGGGGGATGGACAGATACGCAGTATTTT.